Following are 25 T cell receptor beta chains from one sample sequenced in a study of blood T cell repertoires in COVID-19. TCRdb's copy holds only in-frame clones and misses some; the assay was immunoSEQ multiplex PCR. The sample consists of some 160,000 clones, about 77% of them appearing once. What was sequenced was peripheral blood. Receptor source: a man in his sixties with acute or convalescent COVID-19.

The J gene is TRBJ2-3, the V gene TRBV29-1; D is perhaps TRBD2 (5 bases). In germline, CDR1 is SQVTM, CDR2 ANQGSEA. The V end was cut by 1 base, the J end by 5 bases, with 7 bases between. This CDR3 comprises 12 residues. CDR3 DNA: TGCAGCGTTGAAGGGGCGGGAGATACGCAGTATTTT. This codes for CSVEGAGDTQYF.

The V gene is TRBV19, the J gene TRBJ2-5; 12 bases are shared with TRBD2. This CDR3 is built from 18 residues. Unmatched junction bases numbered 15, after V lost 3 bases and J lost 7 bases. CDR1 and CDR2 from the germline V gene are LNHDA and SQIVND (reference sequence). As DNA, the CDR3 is TGTGCCAGTAGTATCCGGCTAGCGGGAGGGCCGAGGGGTGTGACCCAGTACTTC. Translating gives CASSIRLAGGPRGVTQYF.

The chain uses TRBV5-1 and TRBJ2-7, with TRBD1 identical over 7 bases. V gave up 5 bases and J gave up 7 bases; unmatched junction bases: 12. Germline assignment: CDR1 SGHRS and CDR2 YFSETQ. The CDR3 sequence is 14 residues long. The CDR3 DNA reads TGCGCCAGCAGTCAGTGGGACAGTTTTGGGGAGCAGTACTTC. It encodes CASSQWDSFGEQYF.

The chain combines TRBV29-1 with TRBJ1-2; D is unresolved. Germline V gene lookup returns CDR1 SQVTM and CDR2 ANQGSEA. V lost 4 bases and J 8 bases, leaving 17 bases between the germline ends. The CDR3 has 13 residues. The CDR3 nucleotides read TGCAGCGTTGTTCGGTTCGGCGGTGGGGGCTACACCTTC. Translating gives CSVVRFGGGGYTF.

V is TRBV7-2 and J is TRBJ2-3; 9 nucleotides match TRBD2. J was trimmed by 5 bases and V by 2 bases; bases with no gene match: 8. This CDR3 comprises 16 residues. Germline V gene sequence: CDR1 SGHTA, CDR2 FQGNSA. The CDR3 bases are TGTGCCAGCAGCTTATATCCGACTAGCGGAGAAGATACGCAGTATTTT. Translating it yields CASSLYPTSGEDTQYF.

CDR3 loop: CASSIGGEVVNQPQHF. The CDR3 DNA reads as TGTGCCAGTAGTATTGGGGGCGAAGTGGTCAATCAGCCCCAGCATTTT. The chain uses TRBV19 and TRBJ1-5; maybe TRBD1 (6 bases). Germline CDR1 LNHDA, CDR2 SQIVND (reference sequence). The germline V and J ends were trimmed by 3 bases and 3 bases, with 15 bases remaining between them. The CDR3 has 16 residues.

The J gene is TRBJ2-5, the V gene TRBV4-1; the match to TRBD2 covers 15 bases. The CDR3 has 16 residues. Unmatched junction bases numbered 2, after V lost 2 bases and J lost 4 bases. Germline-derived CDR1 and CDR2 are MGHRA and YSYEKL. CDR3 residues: CASSQKGLAGGETQYF. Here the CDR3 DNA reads TGCGCCAGCAGCCAAAAGGGACTAGCGGGGGGAGAGACCCAGTACTTC.

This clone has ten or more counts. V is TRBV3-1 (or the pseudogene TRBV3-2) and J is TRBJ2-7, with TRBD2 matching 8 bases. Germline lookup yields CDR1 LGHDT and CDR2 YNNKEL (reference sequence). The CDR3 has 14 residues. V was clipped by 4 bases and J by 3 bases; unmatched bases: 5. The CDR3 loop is CASSPRGTSYEQYF. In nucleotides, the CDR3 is TGTGCCAGCAGCCCACGGGGGACTAGCTACGAGCAGTACTTC.

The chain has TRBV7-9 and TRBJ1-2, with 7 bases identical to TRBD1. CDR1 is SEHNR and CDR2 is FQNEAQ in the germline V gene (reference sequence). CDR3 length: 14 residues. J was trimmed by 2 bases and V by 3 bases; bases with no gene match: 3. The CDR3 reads CASSLGDRNYGYTF. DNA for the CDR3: TGTGCCAGCAGCTTGGGGGACAGAAACTATGGCTACACCTTC.

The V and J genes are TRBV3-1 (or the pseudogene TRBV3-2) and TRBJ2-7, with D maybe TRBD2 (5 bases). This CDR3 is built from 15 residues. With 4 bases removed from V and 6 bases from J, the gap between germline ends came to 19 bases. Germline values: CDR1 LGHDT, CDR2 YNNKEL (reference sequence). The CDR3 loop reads CASSRRSLEIGEQYF. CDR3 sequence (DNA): TGTGCCAGCAGCCGAAGGTCACTAGAAATTGGCGAGCAGTACTTC.

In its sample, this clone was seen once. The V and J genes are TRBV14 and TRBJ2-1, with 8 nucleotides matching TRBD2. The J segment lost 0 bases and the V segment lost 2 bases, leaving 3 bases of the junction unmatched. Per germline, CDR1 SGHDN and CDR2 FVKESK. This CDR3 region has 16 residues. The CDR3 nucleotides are TGTGCCAGCAGCCAACGGAGCGGGAGCTCCTACAATGAGCAGTTCTTC. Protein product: CASSQRSGSSYNEQFF.

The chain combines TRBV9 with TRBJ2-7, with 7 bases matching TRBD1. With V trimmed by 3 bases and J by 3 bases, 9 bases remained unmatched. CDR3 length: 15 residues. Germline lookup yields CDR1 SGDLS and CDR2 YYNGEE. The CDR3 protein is CASSERQGVGYEQYF. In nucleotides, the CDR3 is TGTGCCAGCAGCGAAAGACAGGGTGTGGGCTACGAGCAGTACTTC.

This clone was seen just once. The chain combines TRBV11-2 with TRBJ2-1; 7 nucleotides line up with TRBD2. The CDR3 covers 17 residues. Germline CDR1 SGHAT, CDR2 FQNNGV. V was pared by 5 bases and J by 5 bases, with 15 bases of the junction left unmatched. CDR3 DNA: TGTGCCAGCAGCCCTGTAGCGGGTCAGGGCCTACACAATGAGCAGTTCTTC. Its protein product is CASSPVAGQGLHNEQFF.

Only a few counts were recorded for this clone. The CDR3 here is CASSRNRGGNQPQHF. For the CDR3, the DNA is TGTGCCAGTAGTAGAAACAGGGGTGGCAATCAGCCCCAGCATTTT. The rearrangement joins TRBV19 to TRBJ1-5; TRBD1 aligns across 7 bases. The CDR3 has 15 amino acids. The germline gives CDR1 LNHDA, CDR2 SQIVND (reference sequence). V shed 4 bases and J 2 bases; nucleotides not matched to a gene: 5.

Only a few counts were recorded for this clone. The CDR3 loop reads CASSLRYEGEQFF. For the CDR3, the DNA is TGTGCCAGCAGCTTGAGATATGAGGGTGAGCAGTTCTTC. This chain joins TRBV11-2 and TRBJ2-1, with D perhaps TRBD2 (5 bases). The CDR3 spans 13 residues. The V end was cut by 3 bases, the J end by 9 bases, with 12 bases between. Germline V gene lookup returns CDR1 SGHAT and CDR2 FQNNGV. The full variable domain, in which reference TRBV11-2 and TRBJ2-1 provide the parts outside the CDR3, is EAGVAQSPRYKIIEKRQSVAFWCNPISGHATLYWYQQILGQGPKLLIQFQNNGVVDDSQLPKDRFSAERLKGVDSTLKIQPAKLEDSAVYLCASSLRYEGEQFFGPGTRLTVL.

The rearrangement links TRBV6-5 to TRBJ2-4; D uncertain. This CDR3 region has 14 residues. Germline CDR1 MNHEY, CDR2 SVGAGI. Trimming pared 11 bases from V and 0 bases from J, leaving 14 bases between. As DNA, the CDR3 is TGTGCCGTAGAGGTCACCCTAGCCAAAAACATTCAGTACTTC. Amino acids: CAVEVTLAKNIQYF.

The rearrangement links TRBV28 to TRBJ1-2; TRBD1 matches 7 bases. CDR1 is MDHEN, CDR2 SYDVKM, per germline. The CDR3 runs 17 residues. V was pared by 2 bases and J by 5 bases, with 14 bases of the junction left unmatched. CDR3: CASSLNPGWTGRYGYTF. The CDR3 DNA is TGTGCCAGCAGTTTAAATCCGGGGTGGACAGGTAGATATGGCTACACCTTC.

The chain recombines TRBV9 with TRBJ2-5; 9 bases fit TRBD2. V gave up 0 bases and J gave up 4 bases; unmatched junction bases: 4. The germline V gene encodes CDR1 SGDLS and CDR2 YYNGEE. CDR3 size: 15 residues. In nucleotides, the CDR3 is TGTGCCAGCAGCGTAGTTAGCGGGAGTGGAGAGACCCAGTACTTC. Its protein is CASSVVSGSGETQYF.

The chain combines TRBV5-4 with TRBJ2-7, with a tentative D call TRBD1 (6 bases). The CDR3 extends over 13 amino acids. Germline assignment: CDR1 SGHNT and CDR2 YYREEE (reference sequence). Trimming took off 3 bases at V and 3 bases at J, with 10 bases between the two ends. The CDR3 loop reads CASSYLQGYEQYF. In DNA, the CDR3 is TGTGCCAGCAGCTACCTACAGGGCTACGAGCAGTACTTC.

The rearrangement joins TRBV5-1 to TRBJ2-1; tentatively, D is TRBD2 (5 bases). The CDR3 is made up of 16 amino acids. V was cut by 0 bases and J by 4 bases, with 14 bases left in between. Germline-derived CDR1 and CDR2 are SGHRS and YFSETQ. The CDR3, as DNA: TGCGCCAGCAGCTTGGAGGCCAGCGGAATGTACAATGAGCAGTTCTTC. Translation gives CASSLEASGMYNEQFF.

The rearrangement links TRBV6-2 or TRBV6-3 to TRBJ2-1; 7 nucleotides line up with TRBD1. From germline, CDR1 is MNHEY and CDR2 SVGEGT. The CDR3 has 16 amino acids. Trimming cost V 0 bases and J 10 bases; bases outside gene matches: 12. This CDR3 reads CASSYSALYRGREQFF. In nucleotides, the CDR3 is TGTGCCAGCAGTTACTCCGCCCTATACAGGGGTCGGGAGCAGTTCTTC.

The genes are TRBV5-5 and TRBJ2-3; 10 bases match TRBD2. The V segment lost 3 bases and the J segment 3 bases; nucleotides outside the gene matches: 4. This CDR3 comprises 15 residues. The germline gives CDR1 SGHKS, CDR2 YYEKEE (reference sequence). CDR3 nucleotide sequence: TGTGCCAGCAGCTCTGGACTAGCGGAAACAGATACGCAGTATTTT. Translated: CASSSGLAETDTQYF.

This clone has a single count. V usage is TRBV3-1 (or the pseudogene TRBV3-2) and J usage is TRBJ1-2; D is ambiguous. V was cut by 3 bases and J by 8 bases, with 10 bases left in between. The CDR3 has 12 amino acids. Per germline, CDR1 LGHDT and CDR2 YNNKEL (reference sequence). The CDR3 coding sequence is TGTGCCAGCAGCCAGGGGTCGGGAGGCTACACCTTC. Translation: CASSQGSGGYTF.

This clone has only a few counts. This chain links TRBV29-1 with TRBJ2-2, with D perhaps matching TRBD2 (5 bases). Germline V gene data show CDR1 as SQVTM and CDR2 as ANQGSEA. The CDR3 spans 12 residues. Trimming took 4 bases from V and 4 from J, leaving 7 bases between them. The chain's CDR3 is CSVGGPTGELFF. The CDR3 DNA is TGCAGCGTTGGCGGGCCCACCGGGGAGCTGTTTTTT.

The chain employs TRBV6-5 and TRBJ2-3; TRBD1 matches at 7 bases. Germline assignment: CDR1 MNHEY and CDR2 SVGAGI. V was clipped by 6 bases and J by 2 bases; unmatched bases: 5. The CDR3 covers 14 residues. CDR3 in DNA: TGTGCCAGCAGACCCAGGGGGTCCACAGATACGCAGTATTTT. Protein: CASRPRGSTDTQYF.